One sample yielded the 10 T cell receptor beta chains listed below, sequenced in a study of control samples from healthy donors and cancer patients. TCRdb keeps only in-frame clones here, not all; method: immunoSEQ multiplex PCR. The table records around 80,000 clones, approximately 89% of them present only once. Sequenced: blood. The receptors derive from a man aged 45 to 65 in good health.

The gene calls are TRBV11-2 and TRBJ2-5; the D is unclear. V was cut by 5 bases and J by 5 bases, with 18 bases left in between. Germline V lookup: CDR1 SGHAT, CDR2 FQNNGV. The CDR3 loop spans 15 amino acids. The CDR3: CASSMEWSLEETQYF. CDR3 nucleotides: TGTGCCAGCAGCATGGAGTGGTCCCTGGAGGAGACCCAGTACTTC.

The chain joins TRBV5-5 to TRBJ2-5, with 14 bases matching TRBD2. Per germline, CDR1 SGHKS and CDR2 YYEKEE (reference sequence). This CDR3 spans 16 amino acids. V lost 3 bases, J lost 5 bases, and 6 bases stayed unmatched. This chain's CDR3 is CASSSGLAGAAETQYF. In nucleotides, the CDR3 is TGTGCCAGCAGCTCGGGACTAGCGGGGGCGGCTGAGACCCAGTACTTC.

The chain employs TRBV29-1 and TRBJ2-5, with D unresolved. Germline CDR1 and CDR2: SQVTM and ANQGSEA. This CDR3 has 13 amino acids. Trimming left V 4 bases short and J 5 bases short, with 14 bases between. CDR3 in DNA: TGCAGCGTTGTGGGCCTAGGAACGGAGACCCAGTACTTC. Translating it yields CSVVGLGTETQYF.

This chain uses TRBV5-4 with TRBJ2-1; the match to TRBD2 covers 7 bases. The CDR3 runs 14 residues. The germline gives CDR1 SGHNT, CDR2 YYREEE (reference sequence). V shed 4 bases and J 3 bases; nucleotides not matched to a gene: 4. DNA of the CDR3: TGTGCCAGCAGCGGGGGGGGAGTCTACAATGAGCAGTTCTTC. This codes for CASSGGGVYNEQFF.

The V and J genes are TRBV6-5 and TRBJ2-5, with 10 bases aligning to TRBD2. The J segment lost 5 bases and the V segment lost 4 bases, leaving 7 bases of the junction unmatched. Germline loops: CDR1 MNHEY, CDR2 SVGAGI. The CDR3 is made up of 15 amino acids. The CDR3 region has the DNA TGTGCCAGCAGTTTCCTAGCGGGGGAAGGGGAGACCCAGTACTTC. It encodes CASSFLAGEGETQYF.

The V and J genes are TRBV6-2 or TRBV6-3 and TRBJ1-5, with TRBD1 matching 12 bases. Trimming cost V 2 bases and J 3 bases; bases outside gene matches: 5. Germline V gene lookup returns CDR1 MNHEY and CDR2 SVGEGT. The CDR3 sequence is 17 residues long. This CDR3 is CASSYAGQGAFNQPQHF. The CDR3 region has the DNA TGTGCCAGCAGTTACGCGGGACAGGGGGCCTTCAATCAGCCCCAGCATTTT.

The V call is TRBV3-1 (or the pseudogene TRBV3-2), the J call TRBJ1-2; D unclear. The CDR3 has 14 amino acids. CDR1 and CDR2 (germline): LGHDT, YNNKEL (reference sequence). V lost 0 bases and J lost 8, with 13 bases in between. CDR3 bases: TGTGCCAGCAGCCAAGAAGGGCGGGAGGTGGGCTACACCTTC. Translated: CASSQEGREVGYTF.

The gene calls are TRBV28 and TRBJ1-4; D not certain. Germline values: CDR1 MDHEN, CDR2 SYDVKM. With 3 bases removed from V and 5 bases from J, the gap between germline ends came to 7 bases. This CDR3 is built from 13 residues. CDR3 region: CASSFEGNEKLFF. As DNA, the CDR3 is TGTGCCAGCAGTTTTGAGGGAAATGAAAAACTGTTTTTT.

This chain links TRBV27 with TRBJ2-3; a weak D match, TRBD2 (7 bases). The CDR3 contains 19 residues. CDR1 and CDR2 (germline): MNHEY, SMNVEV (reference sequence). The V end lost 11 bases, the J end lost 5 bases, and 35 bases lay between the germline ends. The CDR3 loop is CACCLGGGFTQGLGDTQYF. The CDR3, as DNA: TGTGCCTGCTGTTTGGGGGGGGGCTTTACCCAGGGGCTGGGAGATACGCAGTATTTT.

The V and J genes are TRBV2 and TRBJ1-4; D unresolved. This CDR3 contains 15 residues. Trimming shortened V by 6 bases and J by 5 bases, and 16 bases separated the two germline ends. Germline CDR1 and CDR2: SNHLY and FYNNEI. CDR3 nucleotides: TGTGCCAGCAGCGGGGAAAACGGGAAAAATGAAAAACTGTTTTTT. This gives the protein CASSGENGKNEKLFF.